This paragraph covers one TCR beta chain sequence. These data belong to a study of blood T cell repertoires in COVID-19. This CDR3 has 14 amino acids. Germline V CDR1 and CDR2: MDHEN, SYDVKM. Trimming shortened V by 6 bases and J by 4 bases, and 15 bases separated the two germline ends. Authors' methods: Reference gene primer amplification in the assay estimated nucleated cell counts. Using immunoSEQ multiplex PCR, the repertoire was profiled, and TCRdb retains in-frame clones only, with some absent. That table gives V, J and clone size, and the DNA gave D and trimming. The sample has 55,000 to 80,000 clones, about 80% seen once.

The rearrangement uses TRBV28 and TRBJ1-2, with D maybe TRBD1 (6 bases). The source material was peripheral blood. The clonotype was recovered from a man aged 65 to 79 with acute or convalescent COVID-19. The CDR3 is CASSTEAGAYGYTF. DNA for the CDR3: TGTGCCAGCAGCACTGAGGCGGGGGCCTATGGCTACACCTTC.